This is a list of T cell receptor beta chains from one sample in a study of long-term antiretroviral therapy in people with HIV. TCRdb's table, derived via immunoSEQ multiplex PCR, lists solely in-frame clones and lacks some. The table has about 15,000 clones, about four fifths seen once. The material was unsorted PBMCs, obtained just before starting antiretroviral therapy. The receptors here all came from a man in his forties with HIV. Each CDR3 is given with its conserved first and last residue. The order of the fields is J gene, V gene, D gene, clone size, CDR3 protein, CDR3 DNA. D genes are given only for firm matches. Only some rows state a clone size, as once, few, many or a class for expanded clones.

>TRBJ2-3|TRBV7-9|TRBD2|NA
CASSLAKGLAVSTDTQYF
TGTGCCAGCAGCTTAGCGAAGGGACTAGCGGTTAGCACAGATACGCAGTATTTT
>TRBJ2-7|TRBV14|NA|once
CASSQFEQDSSYEQYF
TGTGCCAGCAGCCAGTTTGAACAGGACAGCTCCTACGAGCAGTACTTC
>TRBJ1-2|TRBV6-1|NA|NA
CASSEDWGRANYGYTF
TGTGCCAGCAGTGAAGATTGGGGCAGGGCGAACTATGGCTACACCTTC
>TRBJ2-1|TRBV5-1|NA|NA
CASSLTGTLRYNEQFF
TGCGCCAGCAGCTTAACCGGGACGCTTAGATACAATGAGCAGTTCTTC
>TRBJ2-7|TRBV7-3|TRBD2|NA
CASSPWGGRDEQYF
TGTGCCAGCAGCCCCTGGGGGGGTCGCGACGAGCAGTACTTC
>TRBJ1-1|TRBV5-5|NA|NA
CASSPSRGGGLNTEAFF
TGTGCCAGCAGCCCTTCGAGGGGAGGTGGGTTGAACACTGAAGCTTTCTTT
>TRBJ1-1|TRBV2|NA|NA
CASSHGTTDPNTEAFF
TGTGCCAGCAGTCACGGTACCACAGATCCGAACACTGAAGCTTTCTTT
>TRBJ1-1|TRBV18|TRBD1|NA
CASSPYRGNTEAFF
TGTGCCAGCTCACCATACAGGGGGAACACTGAAGCTTTCTTT
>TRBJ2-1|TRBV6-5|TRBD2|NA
CASSYTSGDYNEQFF
TGTGCCAGCAGTTACACTAGCGGGGACTACAATGAGCAGTTCTTC
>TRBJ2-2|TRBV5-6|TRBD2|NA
CASSLSTSGLYTGELFF
TGTGCCAGCAGCTTGTCTACTAGCGGATTATACACCGGGGAGCTGTTTTTT
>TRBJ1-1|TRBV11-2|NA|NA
CASSSTGTEAFF
TGTGCCAGCAGCTCTACGGGGACTGAAGCTTTCTTT
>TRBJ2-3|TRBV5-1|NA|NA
CASSSFLSTDTQYF
TGCGCCAGCAGCTCTTTCCTAAGCACAGATACGCAGTATTTT
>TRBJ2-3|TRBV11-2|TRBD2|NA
CASSPQGLAGGPDTQYF
TGTGCCAGCAGCCCACAGGGGCTAGCGGGGGGGCCCGATACGCAGTATTTT
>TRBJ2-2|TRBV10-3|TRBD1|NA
CAIRGLWDTGELFF
TGTGCCATTAGGGGGCTATGGGACACCGGGGAGCTGTTTTTT
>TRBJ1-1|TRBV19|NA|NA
CASTVTGNTEAFF
TGTGCCAGTACCGTTACAGGGAACACTGAAGCTTTCTTT
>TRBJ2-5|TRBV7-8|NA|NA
CASSLEAAPGETQYF
TGTGCCAGCAGCTTAGAGGCAGCCCCGGGGGAGACCCAGTACTTC
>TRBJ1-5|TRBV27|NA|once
CASSLAGSNQPQHF
TGTGCCAGCAGTTTGGCAGGGAGCAATCAGCCCCAGCATTTT
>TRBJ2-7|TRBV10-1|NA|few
CASSDDRAGRYEQYF
TGCGCCAGCAGTGACGACAGGGCCGGGAGGTACGAGCAGTACTTC
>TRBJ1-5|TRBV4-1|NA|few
CASSQENSNQPQHF
TGCGCCAGCAGCCAAGAGAATAGCAATCAGCCCCAGCATTTT
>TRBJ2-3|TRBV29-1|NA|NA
CSVEDQQGPGDTQYF
TGCAGCGTTGAAGATCAACAGGGTCCTGGGGATACGCAGTATTTT